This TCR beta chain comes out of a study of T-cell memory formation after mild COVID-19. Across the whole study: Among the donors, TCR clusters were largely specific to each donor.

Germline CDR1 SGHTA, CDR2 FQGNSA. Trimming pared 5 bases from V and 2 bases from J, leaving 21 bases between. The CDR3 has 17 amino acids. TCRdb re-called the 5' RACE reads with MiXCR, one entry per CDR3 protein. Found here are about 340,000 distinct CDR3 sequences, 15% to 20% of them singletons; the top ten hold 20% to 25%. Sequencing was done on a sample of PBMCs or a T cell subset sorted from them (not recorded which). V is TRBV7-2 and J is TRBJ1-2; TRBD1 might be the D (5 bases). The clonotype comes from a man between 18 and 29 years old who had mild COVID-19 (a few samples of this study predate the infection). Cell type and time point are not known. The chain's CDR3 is CASSDIIMWGKNYGYTF. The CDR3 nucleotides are TGTGCCAGCAGCGACATTATAATGTGGGGGAAAAACTATGGCTACACCTTC.